Detailed here is one T cell receptor (beta chain). This sample was included in a study of control samples from healthy donors and cancer patients. Generated by immunoSEQ multiplex PCR, the TCRdb table keeps only in-frame clones and is missing some. In the table there are 60,000 to 65,000 clones, roughly 85% of which are singletons. Trimming at V came to 6 bases and at J to 4 bases, leaving 8 bases not matched to a gene. The CDR3 consists of 14 residues. CDR1 and CDR2 from the germline V gene are LNHDA and SQIVND (reference sequence). Sequencing was done on a sample of blood. The TCR was taken from a man between 35 and 55 years old in good health. V is TRBV19 and J is TRBJ2-5, with 7 nucleotides matching TRBD1. The CDR3 nucleotides are TGTGCCAGTAGCGCCACAGGGGTAGGAGAGACCCAGTACTTC. Translating gives CASSATGVGETQYF.